This passage covers 5 T cell receptor beta chains from one sample sequenced in a study of Ad26.COV2.S vaccination and SARS-CoV-2 variants. Treatment here: 15 to 20 received Ad26.COV2.S at low or high dose, single or two shots; about 5 received placebo; per-sample allocation not given. Collection of samples fell on day 63 after the first vaccine or placebo injection. Sequencing was performed with immunoSEQ multiplex PCR; in TCRdb, only in-frame clones are kept and a portion is missing. This table holds about 350,000 clones, roughly 90% found once. The sample in question was peripheral blood, obtained in a trial of Ad26.COV2.S vaccine versus placebo. The receptors stem from a person aged 18-60 years who received the Ad26.COV2.S COVID-19 vaccine or a placebo.

This chain joins TRBV27 and TRBJ2-7; 9 bases fit TRBD2. CDR1 and CDR2 (germline): MNHEY, SMNVEV (reference sequence). The CDR3 extends over 16 amino acids. J was trimmed by 3 bases and V by 5 bases; bases with no gene match: 11. CDR3 DNA: TGTGCCAGCAGTCCATATTTGGGACTAGCCAGCTACGAGCAGTACTTC. It specifies CASSPYLGLASYEQYF.

There are a few counts of this clone. Possible read error: a much larger clone is one base away. Additional DNA sequences in this sample encode the identical CDR3. The CDR3 here is CASSYVGYEQYF. The CDR3 DNA sequence: TGTGCCAGCAGTTACGTGGGCTACGAGCAGTACTTC. The chain employs TRBV6-2 or TRBV6-3 and TRBJ2-7; D gene uncertain. V lost 2 bases and J lost 3, with 5 bases in between. Germline lookup yields CDR1 MNHEY and CDR2 SVGEGT. CDR3 size: 12 residues.

The rearrangement uses TRBV6-5 and TRBJ2-7; D is possibly TRBD1 (6 bases). The CDR3 consists of 15 residues. The V end lost 7 bases, the J end lost 6 bases, and 22 bases lay between the germline ends. The germline gives CDR1 MNHEY, CDR2 SVGAGI. In nucleotides, the CDR3 is TGTGCCAGCAAAATTGACAGGAACGGCCCATCCGAGCAGTACTTC. It translates to CASKIDRNGPSEQYF.

The chain carries TRBV11-2 and TRBJ1-6; 9 bases map to TRBD1. CDR1 and CDR2 (germline): SGHAT, FQNNGV. Unmatched junction bases numbered 1, after V lost 6 bases and J lost 7 bases. The CDR3 totals 13 residues. CDR3 sequence reads: CASSDRGNSPLHF. The CDR3 DNA sequence: TGTGCCAGCAGTGACAGGGGGAATTCACCCCTCCACTTT. The full variable domain, its missing parts supplied by reference TRBV11-2 and TRBJ1-6, is EAGVAQSPRYKIIEKRQSVAFWCNPISGHATLYWYQQILGQGPKLLIQFQNNGVVDDSQLPKDRFSAERLKGVDSTLKIQPAKLEDSAVYLCASSDRGNSPLHFGNGTRLTVT.

The chain joins TRBV18 to TRBJ1-5, with a weak D call TRBD1 (6 bases). Germline CDR1 and CDR2: KGHSH and LQKENI. This CDR3 is 17 amino acids long. The ends were cut back, 2 bases at V and 0 bases at J, with 14 bases in the middle. The CDR3 nucleotides are TGTGCCAGCTCACCAGTAGGGACACAGTATAGCAATCAGCCCCAGCATTTT. Protein product: CASSPVGTQYSNQPQHF. The full variable domain, in which reference TRBV18 and TRBJ1-5 provide the parts outside the CDR3, is NAGVMQNPRHLVRRRGQEARLRCSPMKGHSHVYWYRQLPEEGLKFMVYLQKENIIDESGMPKERFSAEFPKEGPSILRIQQVVRGDSAAYFCASSPVGTQYSNQPQHFGDGTRLSIL.